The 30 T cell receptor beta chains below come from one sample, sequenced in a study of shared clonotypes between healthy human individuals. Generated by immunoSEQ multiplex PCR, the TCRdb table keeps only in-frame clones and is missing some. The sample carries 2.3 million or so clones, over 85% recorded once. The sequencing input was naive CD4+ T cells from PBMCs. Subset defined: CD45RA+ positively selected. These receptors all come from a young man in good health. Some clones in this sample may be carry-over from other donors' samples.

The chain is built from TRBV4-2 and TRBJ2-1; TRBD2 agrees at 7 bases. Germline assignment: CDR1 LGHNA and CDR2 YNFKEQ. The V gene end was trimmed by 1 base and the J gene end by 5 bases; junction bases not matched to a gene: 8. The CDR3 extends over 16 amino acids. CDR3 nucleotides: TGTGCCAGCAGCCAAGTAGGGGCTAGCGGCCACAATGAGCAGTTCTTC. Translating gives CASSQVGASGHNEQFF.

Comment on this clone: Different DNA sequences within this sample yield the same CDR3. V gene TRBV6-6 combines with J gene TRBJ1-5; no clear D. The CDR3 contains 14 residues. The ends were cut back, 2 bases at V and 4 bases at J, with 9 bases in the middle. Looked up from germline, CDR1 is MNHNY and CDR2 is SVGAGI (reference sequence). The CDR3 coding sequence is TGTGCCAGCAGTTACGGGTCAGGTAATCAGCCCCAGCATTTT. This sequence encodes CASSYGSGNQPQHF.

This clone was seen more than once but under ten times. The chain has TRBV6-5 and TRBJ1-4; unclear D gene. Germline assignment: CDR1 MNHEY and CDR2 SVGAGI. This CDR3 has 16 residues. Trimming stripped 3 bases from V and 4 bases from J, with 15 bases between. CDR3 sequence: CASSYSPGAGNEKLFF. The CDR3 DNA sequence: TGTGCCAGCAGTTATTCCCCGGGAGCCGGTAATGAAAAACTGTTTTTT.

The CDR3 DNA reads TGTGCCAGCAGTCCCCGGACTAGCGCCAATGAGCAGTTCTTC. The encoded protein is CASSPRTSANEQFF. The chain has TRBV27 and TRBJ2-1, with 9 bases aligning to TRBD2. In germline, CDR1 is MNHEY, CDR2 SMNVEV (reference sequence). V gave up 5 bases and J gave up 6 bases; unmatched junction bases: 5. The CDR3 extends over 14 amino acids.

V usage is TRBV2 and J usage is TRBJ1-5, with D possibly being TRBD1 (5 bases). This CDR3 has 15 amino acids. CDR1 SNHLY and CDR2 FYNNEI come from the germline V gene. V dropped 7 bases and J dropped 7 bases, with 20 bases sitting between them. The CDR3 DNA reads TGTGCCAGCACCGGACCGGGGGGAGGGCGGCAGCCCCAGCATTTT. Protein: CASTGPGGGRQPQHF.

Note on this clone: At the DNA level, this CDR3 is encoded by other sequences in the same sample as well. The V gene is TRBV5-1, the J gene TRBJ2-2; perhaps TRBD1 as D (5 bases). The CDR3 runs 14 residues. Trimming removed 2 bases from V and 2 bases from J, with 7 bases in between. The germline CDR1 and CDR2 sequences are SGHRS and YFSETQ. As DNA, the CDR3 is TGCGCCAGCAGCTTAAGGGGTAACACCGGGGAGCTGTTTTTT. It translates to CASSLRGNTGELFF.

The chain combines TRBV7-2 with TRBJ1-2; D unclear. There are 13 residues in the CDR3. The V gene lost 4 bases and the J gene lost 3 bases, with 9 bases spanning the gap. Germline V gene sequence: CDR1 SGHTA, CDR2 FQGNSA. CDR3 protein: CASSSGGDYGYTF. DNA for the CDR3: TGTGCCAGCAGCTCGGGTGGGGACTATGGCTACACCTTC. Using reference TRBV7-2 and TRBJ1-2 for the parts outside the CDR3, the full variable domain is GAGVSQSPSNKVTEKGKDVELRCDPISGHTALYWYRQSLGQGLEFLIYFQGNSAPDKSGLPSDRFSAERTGGSVSTLTIQRTQQEDSAVYLCASSSGGDYGYTFGSGTRLTVV.

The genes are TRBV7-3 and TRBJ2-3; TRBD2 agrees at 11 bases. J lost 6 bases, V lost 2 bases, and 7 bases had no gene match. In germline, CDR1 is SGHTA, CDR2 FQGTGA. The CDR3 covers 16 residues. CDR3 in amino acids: CASSLLAGGPRDTQYF. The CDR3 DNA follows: TGTGCCAGCAGCTTACTAGCGGGAGGACCTCGGGATACGCAGTATTTT.

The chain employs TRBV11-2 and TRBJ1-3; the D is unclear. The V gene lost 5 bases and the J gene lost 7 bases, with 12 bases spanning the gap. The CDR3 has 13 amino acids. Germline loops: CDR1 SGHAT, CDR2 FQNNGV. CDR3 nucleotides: TGTGCCAGCAGCCTTCGGGATTGGAACACCATATATTTT. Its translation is CASSLRDWNTIYF.

The CDR3 region has the DNA TGTGCCAGCAGCGTAGGGGCGGGAGGATTCCAAGAGACCCAGTACTTC. Its translation is CASSVGAGGFQETQYF. This chain connects TRBV9 to TRBJ2-5; 8 bases are a match to TRBD2. There are 16 residues in the CDR3. With V trimmed by 0 bases and J by 1 base, 5 bases remained unmatched. CDR1 is SGDLS and CDR2 is YYNGEE in the germline V gene. Variable domain in full (rest from reference TRBV9 and TRBJ2-5): DSGVTQTPKHLITATGQRVTLRCSPRSGDLSVYWYQQSLDQGLQFLIQYYNGEERAKGNILERFSAQQFPDLHSELNLSSLELGDSALYFCASSVGAGGFQETQYFGPGTRLLVL.

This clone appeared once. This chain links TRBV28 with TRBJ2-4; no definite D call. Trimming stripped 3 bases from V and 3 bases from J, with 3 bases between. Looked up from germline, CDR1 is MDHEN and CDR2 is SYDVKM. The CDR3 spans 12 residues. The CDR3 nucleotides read TGTGCCAGCAGTTTCATCAAAAACATTCAGTACTTC. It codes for CASSFIKNIQYF. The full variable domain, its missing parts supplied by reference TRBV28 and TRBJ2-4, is DVKVTQSSRYLVKRTGEKVFLECVQDMDHENMFWYRQDPGLGLRLIYFSYDVKMKEKGDIPEGYSVSREKKERFSLILESASTNQTSMYLCASSFIKNIQYFGAGTRLSVL.

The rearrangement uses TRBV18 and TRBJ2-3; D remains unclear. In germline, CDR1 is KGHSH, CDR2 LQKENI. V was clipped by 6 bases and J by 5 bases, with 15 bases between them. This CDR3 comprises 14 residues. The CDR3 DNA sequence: TGTGCCAGCTCGCCCCAGACCAAGGTAGATACGCAGTATTTT. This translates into CASSPQTKVDTQYF. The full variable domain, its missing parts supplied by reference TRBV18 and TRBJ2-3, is NAGVMQNPRHLVRRRGQEARLRCSPMKGHSHVYWYRQLPEEGLKFMVYLQKENIIDESGMPKERFSAEFPKEGPSILRIQQVVRGDSAAYFCASSPQTKVDTQYFGPGTRLTVL.

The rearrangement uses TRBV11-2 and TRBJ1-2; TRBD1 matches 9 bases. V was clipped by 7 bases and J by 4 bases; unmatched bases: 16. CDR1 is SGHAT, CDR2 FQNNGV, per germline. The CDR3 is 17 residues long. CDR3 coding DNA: TGTGCCAGCACCCCTGGGGCACAGGGGGCAATATTCTATGGCTACACCTTC. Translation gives CASTPGAQGAIFYGYTF.

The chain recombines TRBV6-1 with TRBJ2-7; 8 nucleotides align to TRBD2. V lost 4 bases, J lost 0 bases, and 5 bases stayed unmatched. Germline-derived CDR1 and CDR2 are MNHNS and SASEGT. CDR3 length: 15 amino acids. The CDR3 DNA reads TGTGCCAGCAGTGTGGGGCGGGAGGCCTCCTACGAGCAGTACTTC. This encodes CASSVGREASYEQYF.

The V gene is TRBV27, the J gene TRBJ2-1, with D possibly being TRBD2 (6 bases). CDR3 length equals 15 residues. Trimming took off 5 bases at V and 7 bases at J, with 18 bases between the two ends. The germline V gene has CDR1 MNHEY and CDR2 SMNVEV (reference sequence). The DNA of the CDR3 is TGTGCCAGCAGTCCCCGACTAGTCGGGTGGAATGAGCAGTTCTTC. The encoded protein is CASSPRLVGWNEQFF.

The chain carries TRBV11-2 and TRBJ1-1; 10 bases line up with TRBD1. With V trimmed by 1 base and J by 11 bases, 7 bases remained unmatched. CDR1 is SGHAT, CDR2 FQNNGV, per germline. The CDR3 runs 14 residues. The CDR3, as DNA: TGTGCCAGCAGCTTAGGGGGACAGGGGTTGTCTGCTTTCTTT. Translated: CASSLGGQGLSAFF.

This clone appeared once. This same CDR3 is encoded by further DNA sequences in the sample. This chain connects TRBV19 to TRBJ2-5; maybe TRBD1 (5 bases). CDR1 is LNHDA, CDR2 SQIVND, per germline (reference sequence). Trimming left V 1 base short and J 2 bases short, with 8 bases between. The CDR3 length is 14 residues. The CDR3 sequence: CASSIADTQETQYF. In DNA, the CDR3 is TGTGCCAGTAGTATAGCGGACACGCAAGAGACCCAGTACTTC.

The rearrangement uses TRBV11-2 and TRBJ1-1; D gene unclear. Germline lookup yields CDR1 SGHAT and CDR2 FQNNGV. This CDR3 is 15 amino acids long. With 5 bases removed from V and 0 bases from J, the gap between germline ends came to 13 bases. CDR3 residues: CASSPRLGLNTEAFF. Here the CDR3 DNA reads TGTGCCAGCAGCCCGAGACTGGGATTGAACACTGAAGCTTTCTTT.

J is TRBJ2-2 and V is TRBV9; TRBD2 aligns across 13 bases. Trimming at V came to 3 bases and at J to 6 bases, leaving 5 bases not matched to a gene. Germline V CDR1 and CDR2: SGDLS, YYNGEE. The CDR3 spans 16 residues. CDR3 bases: TGTGCCAGCAGCGGAGGACTAGCGGGAGCTTCCGGGGAGCTGTTTTTT. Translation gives CASSGGLAGASGELFF.

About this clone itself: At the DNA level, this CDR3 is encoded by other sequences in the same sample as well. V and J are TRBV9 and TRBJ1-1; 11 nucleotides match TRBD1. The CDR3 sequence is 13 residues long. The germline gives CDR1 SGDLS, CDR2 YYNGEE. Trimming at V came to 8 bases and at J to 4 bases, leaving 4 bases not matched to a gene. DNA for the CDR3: TGTGCCAGTTCCGGGACAGGGGGCACTGAAGCTTTCTTT. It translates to CASSGTGGTEAFF.

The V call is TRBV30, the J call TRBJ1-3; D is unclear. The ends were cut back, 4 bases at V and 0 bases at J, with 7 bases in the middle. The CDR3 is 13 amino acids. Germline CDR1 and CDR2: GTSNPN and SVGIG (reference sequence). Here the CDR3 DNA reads TGTGCCTGGACTCGAGACTCTGGAAACACCATATATTTT. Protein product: CAWTRDSGNTIYF.

The CDR3 DNA reads as TGTGCCAGCAGCGCGCGTCCGGGCCAGAGCACAGATACGCAGTATTTT. Its protein is CASSARPGQSTDTQYF. The chain has TRBV9 and TRBJ2-3; the D is unclear. V was trimmed by 3 bases and J by 0 bases, leaving 14 bases between them. Germline V gives CDR1 SGDLS, CDR2 YYNGEE. The CDR3 has 16 amino acids.

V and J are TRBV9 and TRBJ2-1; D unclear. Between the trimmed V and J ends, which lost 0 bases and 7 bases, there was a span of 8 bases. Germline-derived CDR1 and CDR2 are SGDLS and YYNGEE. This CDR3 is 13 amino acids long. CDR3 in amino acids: CASSVGHLNEQFF. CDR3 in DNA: TGTGCCAGCAGCGTAGGGCACCTGAATGAGCAGTTCTTC.

The chain's CDR3 is CASSPWTGETYEQYF. The CDR3 nucleotides read TGTGCCAGCAGCCCGTGGACAGGGGAAACCTACGAGCAGTACTTC. The chain joins TRBV2 to TRBJ2-7, with 9 nucleotides matching TRBD1. This CDR3 is built from 15 residues. The J segment lost 2 bases and the V segment lost 6 bases, leaving 8 bases of the junction unmatched. CDR1 and CDR2 (germline): SNHLY, FYNNEI. The whole variable domain, remainder taken from reference TRBV2 and TRBJ2-7, is EPEVTQTPSHQVTQMGQEVILRCVPISNHLYFYWYRQILGQKVEFLVSFYNNEISEKSEIFDDQFSVERPDGSNFTLKIRSTKLEDSAMYFCASSPWTGETYEQYFGPGTRLTVT.

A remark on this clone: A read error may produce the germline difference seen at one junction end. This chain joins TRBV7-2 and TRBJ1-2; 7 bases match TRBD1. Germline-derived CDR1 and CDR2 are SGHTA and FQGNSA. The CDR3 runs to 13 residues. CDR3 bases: TGTGCCAGCAGCTTCGCCACCCATAGGGGGCTAGGGTTC. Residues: CASSFATHRGLGF.

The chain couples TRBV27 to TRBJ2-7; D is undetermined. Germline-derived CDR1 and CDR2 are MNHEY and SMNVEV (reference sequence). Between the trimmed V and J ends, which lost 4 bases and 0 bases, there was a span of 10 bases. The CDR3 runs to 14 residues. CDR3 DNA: TGTGCCAGCAGTTCCACTATTAGCTCCTACGAGCAGTACTTC. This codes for CASSSTISSYEQYF.

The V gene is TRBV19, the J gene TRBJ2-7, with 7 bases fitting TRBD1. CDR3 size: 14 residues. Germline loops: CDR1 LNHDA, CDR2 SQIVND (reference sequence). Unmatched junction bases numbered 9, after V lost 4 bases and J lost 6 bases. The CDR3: CASSRRQGGAEQYF. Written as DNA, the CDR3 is TGTGCCAGTAGTAGGAGACAGGGTGGGGCCGAGCAGTACTTC. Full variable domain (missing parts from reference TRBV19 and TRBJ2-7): DGGITQSPKYLFRKEGQNVTLSCEQNLNHDAMYWYRQDPGQGLRLIYYSQIVNDFQKGDIAEGYSVSREKKESFPLTVTSAQKNPTAFYLCASSRRQGGAEQYFGPGTRLTVT.

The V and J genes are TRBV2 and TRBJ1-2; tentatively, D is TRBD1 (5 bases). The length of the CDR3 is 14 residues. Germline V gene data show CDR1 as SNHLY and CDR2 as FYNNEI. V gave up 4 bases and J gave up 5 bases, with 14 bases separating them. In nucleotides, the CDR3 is TGTGCCAGCAGTGCGCAGGGAGGTTCTTATGGCTACACCTTC. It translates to CASSAQGGSYGYTF.

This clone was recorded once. CDR3 in DNA: TGTGCCAGCAGTTATAAAGGAGGAGCTTTCTTT. This encodes CASSYKGGAFF. The V and J genes are TRBV6-5 and TRBJ1-1; D is unresolved. CDR3 length: 11 residues. Germline lookup yields CDR1 MNHEY and CDR2 SVGAGI. V was trimmed by 3 bases and J by 10 bases, leaving 9 bases between them.

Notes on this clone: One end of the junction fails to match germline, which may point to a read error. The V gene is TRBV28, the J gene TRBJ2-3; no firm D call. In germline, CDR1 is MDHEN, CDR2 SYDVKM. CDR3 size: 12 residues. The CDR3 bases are TGTGCCAGCAGTTTTAGGTTAAGGATTACGGTTTTT. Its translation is CASSFRLRITVF.